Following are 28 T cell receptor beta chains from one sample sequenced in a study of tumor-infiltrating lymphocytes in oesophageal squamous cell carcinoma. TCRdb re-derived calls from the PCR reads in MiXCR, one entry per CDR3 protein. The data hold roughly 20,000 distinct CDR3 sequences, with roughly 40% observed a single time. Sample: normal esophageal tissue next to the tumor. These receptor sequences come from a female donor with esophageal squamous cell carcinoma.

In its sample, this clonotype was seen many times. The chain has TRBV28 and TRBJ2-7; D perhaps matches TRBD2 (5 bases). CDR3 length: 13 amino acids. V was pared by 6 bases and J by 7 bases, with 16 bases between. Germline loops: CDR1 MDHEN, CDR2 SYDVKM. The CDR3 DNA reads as TGTGCCAGCAGCCCCAGCGGCCCTCGGGAGCAGTACTTC. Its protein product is CASSPSGPREQYF.

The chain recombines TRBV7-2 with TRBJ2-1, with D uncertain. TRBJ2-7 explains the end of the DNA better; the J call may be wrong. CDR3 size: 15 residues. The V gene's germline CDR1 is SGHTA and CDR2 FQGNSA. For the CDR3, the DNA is TGTGCCAGCAGCTCGATGCTTACAGCCTACAATGAGCAGTACTTC. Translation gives CASSSMLTAYNEQYF.

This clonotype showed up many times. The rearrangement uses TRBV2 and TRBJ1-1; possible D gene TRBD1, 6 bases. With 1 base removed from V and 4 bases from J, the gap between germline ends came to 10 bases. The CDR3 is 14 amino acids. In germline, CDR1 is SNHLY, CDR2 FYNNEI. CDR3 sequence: CASSEDRVVTEAFF. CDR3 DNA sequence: TGTGCCAGCAGTGAAGACAGGGTGGTCACTGAAGCTTTCTTT.

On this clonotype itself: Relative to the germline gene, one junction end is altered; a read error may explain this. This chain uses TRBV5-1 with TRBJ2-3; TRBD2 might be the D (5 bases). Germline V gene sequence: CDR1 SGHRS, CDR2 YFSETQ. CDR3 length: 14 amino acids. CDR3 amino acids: CASSLHGNNSPLHF. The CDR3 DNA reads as TGCGCCAGCAGCTTACACGGGAACAATTCACCCCTCCACTTC.

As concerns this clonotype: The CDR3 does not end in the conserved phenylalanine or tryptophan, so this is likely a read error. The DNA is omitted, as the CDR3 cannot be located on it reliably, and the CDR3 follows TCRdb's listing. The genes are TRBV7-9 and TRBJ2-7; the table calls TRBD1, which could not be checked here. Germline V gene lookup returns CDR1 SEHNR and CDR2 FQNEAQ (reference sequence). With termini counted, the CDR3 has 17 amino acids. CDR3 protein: CASSLATQTGHGYTFGS.

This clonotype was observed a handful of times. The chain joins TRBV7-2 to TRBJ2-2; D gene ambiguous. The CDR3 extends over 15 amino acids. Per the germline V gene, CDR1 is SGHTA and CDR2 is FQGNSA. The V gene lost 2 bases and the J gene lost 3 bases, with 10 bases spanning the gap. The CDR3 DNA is TGTGCCAGCAGCTTATCCTATGAATACACCGGGGAGCTGTTTTTT. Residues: CASSLSYEYTGELFF. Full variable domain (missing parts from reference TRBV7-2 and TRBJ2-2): GAGVSQSPSNKVTEKGKDVELRCDPISGHTALYWYRQSLGQGLEFLIYFQGNSAPDKSGLPSDRFSAERTGGSVSTLTIQRTQQEDSAVYLCASSLSYEYTGELFFGEGSRLTVL.

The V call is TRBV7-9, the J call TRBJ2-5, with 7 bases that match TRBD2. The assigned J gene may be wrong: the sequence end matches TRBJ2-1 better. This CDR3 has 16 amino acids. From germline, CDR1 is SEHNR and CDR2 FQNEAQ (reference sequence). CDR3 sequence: CASSYTLGGIQETQFF. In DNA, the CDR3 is TGTGCCAGCAGCTACACCTTGGGGGGGATACAAGAGACCCAGTTCTTC.

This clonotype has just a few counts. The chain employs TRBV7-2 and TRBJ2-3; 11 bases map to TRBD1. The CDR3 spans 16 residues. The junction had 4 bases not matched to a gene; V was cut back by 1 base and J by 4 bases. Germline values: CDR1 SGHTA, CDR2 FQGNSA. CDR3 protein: CASSLEGQGGSDTQYF. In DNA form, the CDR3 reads TGTGCCAGCAGCTTAGAGGGACAGGGGGGATCAGATACGCAGTATTTT.

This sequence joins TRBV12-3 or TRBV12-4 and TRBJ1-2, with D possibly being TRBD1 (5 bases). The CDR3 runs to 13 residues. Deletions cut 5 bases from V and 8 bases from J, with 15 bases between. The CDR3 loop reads CASSPRTWWGYTF. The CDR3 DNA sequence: TGTGCCAGCAGTCCCCGGACATGGTGGGGCTACACCTTC.

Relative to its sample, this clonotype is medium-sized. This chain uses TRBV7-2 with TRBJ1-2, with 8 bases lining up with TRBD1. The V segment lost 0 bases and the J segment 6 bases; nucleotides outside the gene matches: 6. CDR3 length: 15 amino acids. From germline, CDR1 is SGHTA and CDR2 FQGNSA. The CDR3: CASSLAQGASDGYTF. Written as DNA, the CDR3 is TGTGCCAGCAGCTTAGCTCAGGGGGCGTCTGATGGCTACACCTTC.

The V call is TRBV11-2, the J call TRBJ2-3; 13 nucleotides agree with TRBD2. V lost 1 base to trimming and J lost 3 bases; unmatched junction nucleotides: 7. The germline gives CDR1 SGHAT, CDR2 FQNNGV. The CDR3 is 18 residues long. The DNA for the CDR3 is TGTGCCAGCAGCTTAGGGACTAGCGGGAGAGGTGGGACAGATACGCAGTATTTT. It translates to CASSLGTSGRGGTDTQYF.

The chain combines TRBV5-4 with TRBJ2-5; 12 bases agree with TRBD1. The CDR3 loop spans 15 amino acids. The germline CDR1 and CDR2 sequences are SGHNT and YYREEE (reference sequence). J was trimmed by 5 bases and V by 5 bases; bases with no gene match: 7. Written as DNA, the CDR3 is TGTGCCAGCAGTCCCGGGACAGGGGGCGTGGAGACCCAGTACTTC. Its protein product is CASSPGTGGVETQYF.

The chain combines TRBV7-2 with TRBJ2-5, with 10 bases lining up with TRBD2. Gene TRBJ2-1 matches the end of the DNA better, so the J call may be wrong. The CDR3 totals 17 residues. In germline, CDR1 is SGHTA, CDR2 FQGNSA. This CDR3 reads CASSLGAGGRHHNEQFF. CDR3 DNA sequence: TGTGCCAGCAGCTTAGGAGCGGGAGGGCGCCATCACAATGAGCAGTTCTTC.

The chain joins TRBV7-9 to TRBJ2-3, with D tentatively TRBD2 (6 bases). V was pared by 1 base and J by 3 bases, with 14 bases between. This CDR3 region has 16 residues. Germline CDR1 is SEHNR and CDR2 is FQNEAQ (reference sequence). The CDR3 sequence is CASSLGKGRRTDTQYF. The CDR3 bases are TGTGCCAGCAGCTTAGGAAAGGGGAGGCGGACAGATACGCAGTATTTT.

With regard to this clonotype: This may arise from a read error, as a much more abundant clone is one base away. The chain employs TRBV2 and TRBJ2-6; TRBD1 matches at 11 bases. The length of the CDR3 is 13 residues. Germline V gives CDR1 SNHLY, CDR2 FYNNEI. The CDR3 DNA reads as TGTGCCAGCATCAGGGACAGGGGGAGTGTTGAGTTCTTC. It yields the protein CASIRDRGSVEFF.

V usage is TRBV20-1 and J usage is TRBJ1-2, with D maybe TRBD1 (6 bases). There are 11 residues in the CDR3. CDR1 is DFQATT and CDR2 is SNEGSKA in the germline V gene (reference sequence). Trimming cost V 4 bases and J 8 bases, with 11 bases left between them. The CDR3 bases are TGCAGTGCTACCCAACAGGGCGGCTACACCTTC. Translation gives CSATQQGGYTF.

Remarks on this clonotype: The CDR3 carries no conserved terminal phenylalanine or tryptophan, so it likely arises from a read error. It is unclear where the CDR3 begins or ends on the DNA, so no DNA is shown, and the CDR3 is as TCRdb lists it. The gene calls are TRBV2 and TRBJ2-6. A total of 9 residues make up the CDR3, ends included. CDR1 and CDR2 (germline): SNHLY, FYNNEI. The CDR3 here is CASRQLTTI.

DNA for the CDR3: TGCAGTGGCGATAGCGAAGAGACCCAGTACTTC. Amino acids: CSGDSEETQYF. V gene TRBV20-1 combines with J gene TRBJ2-4; possible D gene TRBD2, 5 bases. TRBJ2-5 explains the end of the DNA better; the J call may be wrong. Germline V CDR1 and CDR2: DFQATT, SNEGSKA (reference sequence). The CDR3 loop spans 11 amino acids.

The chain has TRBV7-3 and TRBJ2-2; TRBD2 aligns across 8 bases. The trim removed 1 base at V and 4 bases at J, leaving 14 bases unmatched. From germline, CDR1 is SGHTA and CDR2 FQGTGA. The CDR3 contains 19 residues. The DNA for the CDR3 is TGTGCCAGCAGCTTAAGGGCCCTTGAAAGCGGGAGCAGCACCGGGGAGCTGTTTTTT. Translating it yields CASSLRALESGSSTGELFF.

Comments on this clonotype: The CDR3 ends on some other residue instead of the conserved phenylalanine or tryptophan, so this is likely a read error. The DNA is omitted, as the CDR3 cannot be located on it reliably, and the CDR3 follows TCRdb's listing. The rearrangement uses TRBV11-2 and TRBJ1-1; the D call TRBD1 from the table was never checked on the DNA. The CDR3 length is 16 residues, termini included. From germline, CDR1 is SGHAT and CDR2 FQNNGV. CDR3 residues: CASPLRSPSMSSSSGQ.

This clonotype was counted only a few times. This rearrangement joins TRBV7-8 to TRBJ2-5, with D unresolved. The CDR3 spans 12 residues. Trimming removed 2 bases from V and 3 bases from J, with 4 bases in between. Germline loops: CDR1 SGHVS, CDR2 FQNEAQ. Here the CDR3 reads CASSLPKETQYF. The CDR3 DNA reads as TGTGCCAGCAGCTTACCCAAAGAGACCCAGTACTTC.

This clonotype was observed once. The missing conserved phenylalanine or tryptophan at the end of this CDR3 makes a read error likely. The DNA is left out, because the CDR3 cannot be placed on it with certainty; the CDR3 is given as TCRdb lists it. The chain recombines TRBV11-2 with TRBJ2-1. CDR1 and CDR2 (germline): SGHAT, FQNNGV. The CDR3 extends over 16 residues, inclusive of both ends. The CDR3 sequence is CASSLNPSVYGYTFGS.

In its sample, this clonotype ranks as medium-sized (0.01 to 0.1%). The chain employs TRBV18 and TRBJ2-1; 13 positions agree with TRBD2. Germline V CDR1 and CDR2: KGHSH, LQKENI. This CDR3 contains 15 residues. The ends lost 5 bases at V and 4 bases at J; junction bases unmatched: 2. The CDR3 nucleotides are TGTGCCAGCTCAAAGGGACTAGCGGGATACAATGAGCAGTTCTTC. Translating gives CASSKGLAGYNEQFF.

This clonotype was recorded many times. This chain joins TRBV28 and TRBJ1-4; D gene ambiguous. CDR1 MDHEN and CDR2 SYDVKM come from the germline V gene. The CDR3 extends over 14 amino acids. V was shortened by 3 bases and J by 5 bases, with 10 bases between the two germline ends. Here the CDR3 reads CASSLDGINEKLFF. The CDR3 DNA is TGTGCCAGCAGTTTGGACGGAATAAATGAAAAACTGTTTTTT.

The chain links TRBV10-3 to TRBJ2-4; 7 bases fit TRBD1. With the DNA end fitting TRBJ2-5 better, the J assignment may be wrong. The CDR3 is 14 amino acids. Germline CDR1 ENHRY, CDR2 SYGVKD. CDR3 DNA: TGTGCCATCAGCGAGGGTGAGGGGGCAGAGACCCAGTACTTC. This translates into CAISEGEGAETQYF.

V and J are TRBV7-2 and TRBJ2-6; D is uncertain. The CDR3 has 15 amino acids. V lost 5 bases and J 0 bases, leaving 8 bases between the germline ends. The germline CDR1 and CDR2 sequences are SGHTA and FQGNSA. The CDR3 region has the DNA TGTGCCAGCAGCCCAGGCTCCTCTGGGGCCAACGTCCTGACTTTC. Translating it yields CASSPGSSGANVLTF.

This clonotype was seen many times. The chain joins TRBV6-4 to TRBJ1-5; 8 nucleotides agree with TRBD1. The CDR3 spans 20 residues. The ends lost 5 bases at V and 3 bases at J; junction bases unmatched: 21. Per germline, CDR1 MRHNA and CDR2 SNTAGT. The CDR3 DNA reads TGTGCCAGCAGTTCCCTAAACCGACAGGGGCCGGATGGTGACAATCAGCCCCAGCATTTT. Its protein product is CASSSLNRQGPDGDNQPQHF.

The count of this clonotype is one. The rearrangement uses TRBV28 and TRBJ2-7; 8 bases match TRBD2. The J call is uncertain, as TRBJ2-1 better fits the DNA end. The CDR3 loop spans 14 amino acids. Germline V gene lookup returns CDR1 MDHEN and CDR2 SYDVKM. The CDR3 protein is CASSGLAGYNEQFF. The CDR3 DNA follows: TGTGCCAGCAGTGGGTTAGCGGGGTACAATGAGCAGTTCTTC.